The 12 T cell receptor beta chains below were found in one sample sequenced in a study of tumor T cells in aggressive B-cell lymphoma. Generated by immunoSEQ multiplex PCR, the TCRdb table keeps only in-frame clones and is missing some. This sample has fewer than 3,000 clones, with around 94% found just once. Input material: tumor tissue. Every receptor here comes from an adult with diffuse large B cell lymphoma.

V usage is TRBV9 and J usage is TRBJ2-2, with 8 nucleotides matching TRBD1. With V trimmed by 4 bases and J by 3 bases, 8 bases remained unmatched. CDR1 and CDR2 (germline): SGDLS, YYNGEE. This CDR3 region has 16 residues. The CDR3 loop is CASSSTGQVYTGELFF. CDR3 nucleotides: TGTGCCAGCAGCTCCACGGGACAGGTTTACACCGGGGAGCTGTTTTTT. The full variable domain, with the rest looked up from reference TRBV9 and TRBJ2-2, is DSGVTQTPKHLITATGQRVTLRCSPRSGDLSVYWYQQSLDQGLQFLIQYYNGEERAKGNILERFSAQQFPDLHSELNLSSLELGDSALYFCASSSTGQVYTGELFFGEGSRLTVL.

CDR3 nucleotide sequence: TGCGCCAGCAGCTTGGAGGGGGTTTCGGGGTATACTGGAAACACCATATATTTT. Its translation is CASSLEGVSGYTGNTIYF. This chain uses TRBV5-1 with TRBJ1-3; possibly TRBD1 for D (6 bases). The CDR3 is 18 residues long. The germline V gene has CDR1 SGHRS and CDR2 YFSETQ. The V and J ends lost 0 bases and 2 bases respectively, with 18 bases between them.

The V call is TRBV7-2, the J call TRBJ1-3, with D hard to call. CDR1 and CDR2 from the germline V gene are SGHTA and FQGNSA. This CDR3 is built from 14 residues. Trimming shortened V by 4 bases and J by 7 bases, and 14 bases separated the two germline ends. The CDR3 region is CASSSITWENTIYF. In DNA, the CDR3 is TGTGCCAGCAGCTCGATTACCTGGGAGAACACCATATATTTT.

V is TRBV29-1 and J is TRBJ1-1; the D gene is possibly TRBD1 (5 bases). Germline CDR1 and CDR2: SQVTM and ANQGSEA. V was shortened by 7 bases and J by 7 bases, with 16 bases between the two germline ends. The CDR3 has 12 amino acids. CDR3 in amino acids: CSGGSGGIEAFF. DNA of the CDR3: TGCAGCGGGGGCTCGGGCGGTATTGAAGCTTTCTTT.

V is TRBV5-4 and J is TRBJ1-4; D is perhaps TRBD1 (6 bases). The V gene lost 4 bases and the J gene lost 8 bases, with 15 bases spanning the gap. Per germline, CDR1 SGHNT and CDR2 YYREEE (reference sequence). The CDR3 sequence is 14 residues long. The chain's CDR3 is CASSAQGTREKLFF. DNA of the CDR3: TGTGCCAGCAGCGCACAGGGAACTAGGGAAAAACTGTTTTTT.

This rearrangement joins TRBV2 to TRBJ2-1; D gene ambiguous. Trimming pared 7 bases from V and 8 bases from J, leaving 9 bases between. In germline, CDR1 is SNHLY, CDR2 FYNNEI. CDR3 length equals 11 residues. CDR3 residues: CASTALDEQFF. CDR3 sequence (DNA): TGTGCCAGCACAGCGTTAGATGAGCAGTTCTTC.

This clone was recorded a few times. V and J are TRBV2 and TRBJ1-1, with a weak D call TRBD1 (5 bases). Trimming stripped 7 bases from V and 3 bases from J, with 9 bases between. The germline CDR1 and CDR2 sequences are SNHLY and FYNNEI. This CDR3 contains 12 residues. This chain's CDR3 is CASNGGYTEAFF. In DNA, the CDR3 is TGTGCCAGCAATGGGGGGTACACTGAAGCTTTCTTT.

As concerns this clone: The junction shows a germline mismatch at one end, possibly a read error. The chain links TRBV6-4 to TRBJ1-2; 9 bases map to TRBD1. The CDR3 consists of 13 residues. Looked up from germline, CDR1 is MRHNA and CDR2 is SNTAGT. CDR3 nucleotides: TGTGCCAGCAGTGAGAATTCGCGGGACAGGGTCTCTTTC. This encodes CASSENSRDRVSF.

This clone was counted a single time. The chain uses TRBV25-1 and TRBJ2-3; perhaps TRBD2 as D (7 bases). The CDR3 consists of 16 residues. Germline V gives CDR1 MGHDK, CDR2 SYGVNS. V gave up 4 bases and J gave up 1 base, with 15 bases separating them. CDR3 loop: CASSGLRGAGTDTQYF. CDR3 DNA: TGTGCCAGCAGTGGCCTTCGGGGGGCCGGCACAGATACGCAGTATTTT.

The J gene is TRBJ2-1, the V gene TRBV10-3, with a tentative D call TRBD2 (6 bases). This CDR3 contains 15 residues. V was clipped by 4 bases and J by 0 bases, with 10 bases between them. Germline V gene sequence: CDR1 ENHRY, CDR2 SYGVKD. Written as DNA, the CDR3 is TGTGCCATCAGTGGCCGGGACTTCTCCTACAATGAGCAGTTCTTC. It encodes CAISGRDFSYNEQFF.

This clone was counted a single time. The chain couples TRBV9 to TRBJ2-2; TRBD1 matches 8 bases. The CDR3 is 14 residues long. Per germline, CDR1 SGDLS and CDR2 YYNGEE. Trimming took 0 bases from V and 8 from J; bases not matched to a gene: 3. Here the CDR3 DNA reads TGTGCCAGCAGCGTAGGGACAGGGAGTGGGGAGCTGTTTTTT. It is translated as CASSVGTGSGELFF.

The sample holds one count of this clone. The chain uses TRBV5-1 and TRBJ2-2, with D possibly matching TRBD2 (6 bases). V shed 0 bases and J shed 0 bases, with 15 bases lying between them. The germline gives CDR1 SGHRS, CDR2 YFSETQ. This CDR3 has 18 amino acids. CDR3 protein: CASSLGLEAGPNTGELFF. The CDR3 DNA is TGCGCCAGCAGCTTGGGTCTTGAAGCGGGCCCGAACACCGGGGAGCTGTTTTTT.